Each of the 3 T cell receptor beta chains below was sequenced from the same sample in a study of PD-1 blockade in classical Hodgkin lymphoma. Each and every patient relapsed after autologous stem cell transplantation, and patients got differing brentuximab vedotin exposure. Using immunoSEQ multiplex PCR, the repertoire was profiled, and TCRdb retains in-frame clones only, with some absent. The sample includes over 35,000 clones, around three quarters of them seen just once. The sample in question was peripheral blood mononuclear cells (PBMCs), obtained before the second cycle of nivolumab. All receptors derive from a human donor with classical Hodgkin lymphoma.

In this sample, this clone turned up a few times. The chain links TRBV14 to TRBJ2-1; weak D call: TRBD2 (6 bases). Trimming shortened V by 0 bases and J by 8 bases, and 17 bases separated the two germline ends. The CDR3 totals 16 residues. Germline V gene lookup returns CDR1 SGHDN and CDR2 FVKESK. DNA of the CDR3: TGTGCCAGCAGCCAAGAAGGCCTAGCGATCGCGGATGAGCAGTTCTTC. This translates into CASSQEGLAIADEQFF.

This clone was found a few times. This sample also contains other DNA sequences that code for the same CDR3. The chain employs TRBV19 and TRBJ2-1; 10 nucleotides match TRBD2. V trimming: 4 bases; J trimming: 9 bases; junction bases outside the gene matches: 3. Germline assignment: CDR1 LNHDA and CDR2 SQIVND (reference sequence). The CDR3 has 13 amino acids. For the CDR3, the DNA is TGTGCCAGTAGTACGAGGACTAGCGGTGAGCAGTTCTTC. Translation gives CASSTRTSGEQFF.

J is TRBJ2-5 and V is TRBV6-1, with D unresolved. Trimming removed 4 bases from V and 6 bases from J, with 9 bases in between. The CDR3 is 12 residues long. Per germline, CDR1 MNHNS and CDR2 SASEGT. CDR3 sequence: CASSGPAQTQYF. CDR3 nucleotides: TGTGCCAGCAGTGGCCCGGCACAGACCCAGTACTTC.